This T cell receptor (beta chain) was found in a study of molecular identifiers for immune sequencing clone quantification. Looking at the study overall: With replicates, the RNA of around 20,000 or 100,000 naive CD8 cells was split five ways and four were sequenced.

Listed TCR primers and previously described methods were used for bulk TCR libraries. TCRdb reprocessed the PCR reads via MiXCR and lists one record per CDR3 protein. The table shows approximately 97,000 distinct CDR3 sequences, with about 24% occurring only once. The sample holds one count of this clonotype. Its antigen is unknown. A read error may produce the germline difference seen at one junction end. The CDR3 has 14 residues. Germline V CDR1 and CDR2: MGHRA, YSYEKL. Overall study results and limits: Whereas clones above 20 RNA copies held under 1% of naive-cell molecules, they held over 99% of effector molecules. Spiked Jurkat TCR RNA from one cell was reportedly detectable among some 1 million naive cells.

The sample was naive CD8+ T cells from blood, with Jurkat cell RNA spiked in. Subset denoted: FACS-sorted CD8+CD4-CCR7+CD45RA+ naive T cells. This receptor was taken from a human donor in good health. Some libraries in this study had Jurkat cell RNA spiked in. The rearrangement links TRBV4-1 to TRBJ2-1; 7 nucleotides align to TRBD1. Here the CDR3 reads CASSQAGTANEQLF. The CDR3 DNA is TGCGCCAGCAGCCAGGCCGGGACAGCGAATGAGCAGCTCTTC.